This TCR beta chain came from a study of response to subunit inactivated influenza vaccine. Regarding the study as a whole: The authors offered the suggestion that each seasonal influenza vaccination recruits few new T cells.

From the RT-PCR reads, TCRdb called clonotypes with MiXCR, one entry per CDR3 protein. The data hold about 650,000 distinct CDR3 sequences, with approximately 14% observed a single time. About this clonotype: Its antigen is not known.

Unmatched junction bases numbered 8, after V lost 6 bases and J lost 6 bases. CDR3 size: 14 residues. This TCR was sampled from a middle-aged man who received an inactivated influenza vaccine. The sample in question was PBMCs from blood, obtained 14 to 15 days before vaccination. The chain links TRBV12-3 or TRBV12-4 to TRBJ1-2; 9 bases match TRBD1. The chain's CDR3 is CASSYRDRDHGYTF. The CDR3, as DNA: TGTGCCAGCAGCTATCGGGACAGGGACCATGGCTACACCTTC.